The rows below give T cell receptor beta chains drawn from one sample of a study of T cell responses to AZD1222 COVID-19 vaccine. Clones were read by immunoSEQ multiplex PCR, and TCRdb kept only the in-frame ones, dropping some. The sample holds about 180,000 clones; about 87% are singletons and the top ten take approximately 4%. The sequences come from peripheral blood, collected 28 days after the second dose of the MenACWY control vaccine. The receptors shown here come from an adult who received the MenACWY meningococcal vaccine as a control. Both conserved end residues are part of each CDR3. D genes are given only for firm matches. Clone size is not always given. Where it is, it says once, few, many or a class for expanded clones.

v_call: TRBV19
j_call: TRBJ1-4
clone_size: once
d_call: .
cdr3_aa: CASSKGAETNEKLFF
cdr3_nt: TGTGCCAGTAGTAAGGGAGCAGAAACTAATGAAAAACTGTTTTTT

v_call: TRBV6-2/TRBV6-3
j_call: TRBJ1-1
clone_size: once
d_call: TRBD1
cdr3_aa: CASSWDRVRGDTEAFF
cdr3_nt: TGTGCCAGCAGTTGGGACAGAGTAAGAGGTGACACTGAAGCTTTCTTT

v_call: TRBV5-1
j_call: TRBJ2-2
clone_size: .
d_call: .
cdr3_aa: CASSVRTGELFF
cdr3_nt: TGCGCCAGCAGCGTAAGGACCGGGGAGCTGTTTTTT

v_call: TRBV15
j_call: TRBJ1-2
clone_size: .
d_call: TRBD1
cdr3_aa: CATSSQTGGGYGYTF
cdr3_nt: TGTGCCACCAGCAGCCAAACAGGGGGTGGGTATGGCTACACCTTC

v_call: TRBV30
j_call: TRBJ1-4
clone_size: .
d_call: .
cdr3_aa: CACHLSGEKLFF
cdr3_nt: TGTGCCTGCCACTTATCCGGTGAAAAACTGTTTTTT

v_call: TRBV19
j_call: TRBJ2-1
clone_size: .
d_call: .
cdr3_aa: CASTLASRVNEQFF
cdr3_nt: TGTGCCAGTACACTAGCTTCGAGGGTCAATGAGCAGTTCTTC

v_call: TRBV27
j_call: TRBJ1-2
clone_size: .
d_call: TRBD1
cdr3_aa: CASSSTGAFVADYGYTF
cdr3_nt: TGTGCCAGCAGTTCGACAGGGGCATTCGTGGCGGACTATGGCTACACCTTC

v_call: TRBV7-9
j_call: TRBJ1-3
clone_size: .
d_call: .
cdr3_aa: CASSPQGWGNTIYF
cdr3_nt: TGTGCCAGCAGCCCTCAGGGTTGGGGAAACACCATATATTTT

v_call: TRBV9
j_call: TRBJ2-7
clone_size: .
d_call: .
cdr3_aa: CASSLASVPHEQYF
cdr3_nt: TGTGCCAGCAGCTTGGCTAGCGTTCCCCACGAGCAGTACTTC

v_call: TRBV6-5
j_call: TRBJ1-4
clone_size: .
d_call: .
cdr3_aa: CASSYGPIATNEKLFF
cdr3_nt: TGTGCCAGCAGTTACGGTCCGATTGCAACTAATGAAAAACTGTTTTTT

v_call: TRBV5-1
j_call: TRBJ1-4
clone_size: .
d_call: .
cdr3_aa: CASSSTGATNEKLFF
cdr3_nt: TGCGCCAGCAGCTCGACCGGTGCAACTAATGAAAAACTGTTTTTT

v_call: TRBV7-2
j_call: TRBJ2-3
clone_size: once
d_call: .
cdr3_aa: CASSLDLMSDTQYF
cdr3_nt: TGTGCCAGCAGCTTAGACCTGATGTCAGATACGCAGTATTTT

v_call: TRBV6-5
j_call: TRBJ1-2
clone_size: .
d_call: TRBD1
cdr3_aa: CASRRQGRDYGYTF
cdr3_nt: TGTGCCAGCAGAAGACAGGGGCGGGACTATGGCTACACCTTC

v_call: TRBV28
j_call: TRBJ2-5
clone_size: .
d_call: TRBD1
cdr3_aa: CASSLLQGAGETQYF
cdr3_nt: TGTGCCAGCAGTTTATTACAGGGGGCCGGGGAGACCCAGTACTTC

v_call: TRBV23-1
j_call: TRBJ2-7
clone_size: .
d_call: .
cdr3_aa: CADLGDFTKNEQYF
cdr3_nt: TGCGCCGACCTGGGGGATTTTACAAAGAACGAGCAGTACTTC